This TCR beta chain was captured in a study of T cells in Graves' hyperthyroidism and ophthalmopathy. For the diagnoses, clinical symptoms, serum thyroxine and TRAb, thyroid ultrasound and orbital computed tomography were used. Using more than 7.5 ml of fresh peripheral blood, PBMCs were prepared. This clonotype was counted ten times or more. What it binds is not known. General study results and limits: Median prediction lead before ophthalmopathy onset was 5 to 7.5 months with the model.

Germline-derived CDR1 and CDR2 are SGHAT and FQNNGV. This CDR3 is 14 amino acids long. The ends were cut back, 2 bases at V and 4 bases at J, with 11 bases in the middle. RNA transcripts yielded amplified TCR beta CDR3 regions. When the TCR CDR3 underwent first-round RT-PCR, the HTBI primer set was used. In TCRdb, the multiplex PCR reads were re-called with MiXCR into one record per CDR3 protein. The sample consists of around 340,000 distinct CDR3 sequences, around 17% of them appearing once. The chain employs TRBV11-2 and TRBJ2-5, with D tentatively TRBD2 (5 bases). This TCR derives from a man younger than 40 with Graves' hyperthyroidism. Source material: blood. The CDR3 region is CASSLTGYRETQYF. CDR3 sequence (DNA): TGTGCCAGCAGCTTAACGGGGTACCGAGAGACCCAGTACTTC.